This T cell receptor beta chain was identified in a study of shared clonotypes between healthy human individuals. At the deep level, the assay was run. Data came from immunoSEQ multiplex PCR; TCRdb stores just in-frame clones and leaves some out. In the table there are about half a million clones, 60% to 85% of which are singletons. For unsorted samples, genomic DNA was extracted from roughly 95 million PBMCs. Sequencing was done on a sample of PBMCs. This sequence was found in a woman in her 40s in good health. Some clones in this sample may be carry-over from other donors' samples.

The CDR3 nucleotides are TGTGCCAGCAGCACGACCGCAGGAAACACCATATATTTT. The encoded protein is CASSTTAGNTIYF. The V gene is TRBV7-7, the J gene TRBJ1-3; D is unclear. Germline V lookup: CDR1 SSHAT, CDR2 FNYEAQ (reference sequence). The length of the CDR3 is 13 residues. Trimming cost V 5 bases and J 4 bases, with 9 bases left between them.